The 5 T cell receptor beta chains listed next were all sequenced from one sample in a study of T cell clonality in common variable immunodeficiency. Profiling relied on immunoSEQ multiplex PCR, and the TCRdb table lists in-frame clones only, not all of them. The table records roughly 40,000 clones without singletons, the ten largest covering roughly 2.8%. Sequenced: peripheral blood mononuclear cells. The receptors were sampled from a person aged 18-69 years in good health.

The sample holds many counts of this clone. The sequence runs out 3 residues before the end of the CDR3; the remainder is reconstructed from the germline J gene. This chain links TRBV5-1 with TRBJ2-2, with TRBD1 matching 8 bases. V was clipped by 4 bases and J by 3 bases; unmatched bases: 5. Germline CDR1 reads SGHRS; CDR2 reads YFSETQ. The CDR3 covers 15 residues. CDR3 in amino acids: CASSLMGQDTGELFF. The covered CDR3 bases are TGCGCCAGCAGCCTCATGGGACAGGACACCGGGGAG.

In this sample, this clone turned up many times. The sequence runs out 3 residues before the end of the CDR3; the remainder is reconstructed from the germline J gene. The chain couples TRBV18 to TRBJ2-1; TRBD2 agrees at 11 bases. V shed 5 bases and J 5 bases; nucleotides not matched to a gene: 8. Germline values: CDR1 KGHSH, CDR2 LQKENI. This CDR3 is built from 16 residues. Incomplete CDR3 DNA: TGTGCCAGCTCAAAAAAACTAGCGGGAGCTGACAATGAG. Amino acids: CASSKKLAGADNE. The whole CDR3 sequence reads CASSKKLAGADNEQFF. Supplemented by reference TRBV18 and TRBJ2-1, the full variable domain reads NAGVMQNPRHLVRRRGQEARLRCSPMKGHSHVYWYRQLPEEGLKFMVYLQKENIIDESGMPKERFSAEFPKEGPSILRIQQVVRGDSAAYFCASSKKLAGADNEQFFGPGTRLTVL.

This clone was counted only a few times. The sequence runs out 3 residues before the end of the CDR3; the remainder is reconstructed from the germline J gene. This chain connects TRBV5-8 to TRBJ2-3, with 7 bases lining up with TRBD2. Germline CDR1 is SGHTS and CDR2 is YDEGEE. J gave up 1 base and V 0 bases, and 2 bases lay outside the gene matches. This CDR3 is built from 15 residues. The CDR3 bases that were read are TGTGCCAGCAGCTTGGAGCTAGCGGGCACAGATACG. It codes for CASSLELAGTDT. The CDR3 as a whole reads CASSLELAGTDTQYF. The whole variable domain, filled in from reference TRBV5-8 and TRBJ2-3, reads EAGVTQSPTHLIKTRGQQATLRCSPISGHTSVYWYQQALGLGLQFLLWYDEGEERNRGNFPPRFSGRQFPNYSSELNVNALELEDSALYLCASSLELAGTDTQYFGPGTRLTVL.

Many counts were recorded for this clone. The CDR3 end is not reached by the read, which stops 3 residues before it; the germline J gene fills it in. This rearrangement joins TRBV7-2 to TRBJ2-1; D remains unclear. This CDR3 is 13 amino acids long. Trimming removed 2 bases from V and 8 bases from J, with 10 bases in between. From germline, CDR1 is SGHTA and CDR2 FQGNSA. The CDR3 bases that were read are TGTGCCAGCAGCTTAATTAGCATCGATGAG. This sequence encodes CASSLISIDE. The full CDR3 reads CASSLISIDEQFF.

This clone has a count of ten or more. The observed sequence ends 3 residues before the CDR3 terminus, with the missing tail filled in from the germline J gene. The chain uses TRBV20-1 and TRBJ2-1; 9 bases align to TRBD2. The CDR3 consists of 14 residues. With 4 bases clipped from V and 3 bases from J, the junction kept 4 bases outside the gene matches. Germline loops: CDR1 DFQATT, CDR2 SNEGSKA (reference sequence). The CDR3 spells CSAKREEDYNEQFF. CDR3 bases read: TGCAGTGCTAAGCGGGAGGAGGACTACAATGAG.